A single T cell receptor (beta chain) is shown here with its context. This sample is part of a study of blood T cells in healthy people across ages. Then a second PCR, running about 6 to 11 cycles, was carried out with a sample-barcoded 5' primer and a J-beta primer mix. TCRdb re-called the 5' RACE reads through MiXCR, storing one row per CDR3 protein. The sample includes some 1,800,000 distinct CDR3 sequences, 35% to 50% of them seen just once. The TCR sequence derives from a human donor in good health. The sample taken for sequencing was blood.

Written as DNA, the CDR3 is TGTGCCAGCAGCTTATCCGGGACTTACCTCTACGAGCAGTACTTC. It translates to CASSLSGTYLYEQYF. This sequence joins TRBV7-2 and TRBJ2-7; TRBD2 is a possible D gene (6 bases). Looked up from germline, CDR1 is SGHTA and CDR2 is FQGNSA. Trimming pared 2 bases from V and 3 bases from J, leaving 14 bases between. The CDR3 spans 15 residues.